The following is a TCR beta chain sequence with its context. The sample originates from a study of blood T cell repertoires in COVID-19. V dropped 5 bases and J dropped 9; count of bases not matched to a gene: 14. The CDR3 totals 16 residues. Germline CDR1 is SGHAT and CDR2 is FQNNGV. Profiled with immunoSEQ multiplex PCR; TCRdb holds only in-frame clones, not every one. The repertoire has 200,000 to 250,000 clones, 86% of them found once; the top ten carry roughly 10%. The receptor's source is a woman aged 45 to 65 with COVID-19, enrolled during active disease. Sequences were obtained from peripheral blood. This sequence joins TRBV11-2 and TRBJ2-1, with TRBD2 identical over 9 bases. For the CDR3, the DNA is TGTGCCAGCAGCCCCCGTAGCGGGGGCCTACATGGTGAGCAGTTCTTC. Translated, it gives CASSPRSGGLHGEQFF. The entire variable domain, with the rest obtained from reference TRBV11-2 and TRBJ2-1, is as follows: EAGVAQSPRYKIIEKRQSVAFWCNPISGHATLYWYQQILGQGPKLLIQFQNNGVVDDSQLPKDRFSAERLKGVDSTLKIQPAKLEDSAVYLCASSPRSGGLHGEQFFGPGTRLTVL.